This TCR beta chain was sequenced for a study of OX40 agonist ivuxolimab in advanced cancers. Study conclusions and caveats: Clonal expansion was seen in CD4+ and CD8+ blood T cells by week 6 at 0.1 to 3.0 mg/kg. More expanded clones were seen, on average, in CD8+ T cells than in CD4+. Researchers did not establish what antigens the expanded peripheral T cells target.

The assay was immunoSEQ multiplex PCR, and TCRdb's table has in-frame clones only and misses some. The table records around 71,000 clones, around 83% of them present only once. CDR1 and CDR2 from the germline V gene are SNHLY and FYNNEI. There are 12 residues in the CDR3. The V end lost 2 bases, the J end lost 4 bases, and 4 bases lay between the germline ends. Concerning this clone: What it recognizes is unknown.

This specimen consisted of CD4+ or CD8+ T cells sorted from blood, obtained in a trial of the OX40 agonist ivuxolimab. The chain has TRBV2 and TRBJ2-3; D call uncertain. This sequence was found in an adult with an advanced solid tumor such as melanoma, head and neck, liver or kidney cancer. The CDR3: CASSERPDTQYF. CDR3 nucleotides: TGTGCCAGCAGTGAAAGGCCAGATACGCAGTATTTT. The variable domain in full, completed from reference TRBV2 and TRBJ2-3, reads EPEVTQTPSHQVTQMGQEVILRCVPISNHLYFYWYRQILGQKVEFLVSFYNNEISEKSEIFDDQFSVERPDGSNFTLKIRSTKLEDSAMYFCASSERPDTQYFGPGTRLTVL.